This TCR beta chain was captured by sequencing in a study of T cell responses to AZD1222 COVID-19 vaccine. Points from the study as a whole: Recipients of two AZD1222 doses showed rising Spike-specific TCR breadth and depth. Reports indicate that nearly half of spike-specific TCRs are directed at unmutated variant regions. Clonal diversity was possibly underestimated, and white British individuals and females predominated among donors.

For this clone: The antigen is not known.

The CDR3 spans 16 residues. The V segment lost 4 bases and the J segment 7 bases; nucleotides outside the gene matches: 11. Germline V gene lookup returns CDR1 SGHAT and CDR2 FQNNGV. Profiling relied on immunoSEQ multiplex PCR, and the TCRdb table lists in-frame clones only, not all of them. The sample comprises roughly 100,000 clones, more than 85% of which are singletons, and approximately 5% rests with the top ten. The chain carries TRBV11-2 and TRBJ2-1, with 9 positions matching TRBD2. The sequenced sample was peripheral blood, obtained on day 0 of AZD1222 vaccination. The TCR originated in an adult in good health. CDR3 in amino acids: CASSSPVAGVLNEQFF. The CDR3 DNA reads TGTGCCAGCAGCTCCCCGGTAGCGGGAGTATTGAATGAGCAGTTCTTC.